The present T cell receptor (beta chain) was sequenced within a study of shared clonotypes between healthy human individuals. A word on this clone: Other DNA sequences of this sample code for an identical CDR3.

This CDR3 is 13 amino acids long. The germline V gene encodes CDR1 MNHNY and CDR2 SVGAGI (reference sequence). V lost 5 bases to trimming and J lost 4 bases, with 11 bases between them. The table came from immunoSEQ multiplex PCR; TCRdb's copy has only in-frame clones and leaves some out. The sample contains about 2.3 million clones, 80% to 95% of which appear only once. This clonotype was obtained from a man between 18 and 35 years old in good health. Some clones in this sample may be carry-over from other donors' samples. V and J are TRBV6-6 and TRBJ1-2; weak D call: TRBD1 (6 bases). The sequenced material came from naive CD4+ T cells from PBMCs. Subset indicated: CD45RA+ positively selected. The CDR3 loop reads CASSPTGLYGYTF. CDR3 nucleotides: TGTGCCAGCAGTCCTACAGGGCTCTATGGCTACACCTTC.